What follows is one TCR beta chain and its context. As yet, its antigen is unknown. The protocol was immunoSEQ multiplex PCR, while the TCRdb copy is restricted to in-frame clones and leaves out a portion. The sample consists of about 21,000 clones, roughly nine tenths of them appearing once. The sample is drawn from a study of untreated major depressive disorder. Overall study findings and caveats: Compared with controls, depressed patients showed more TRBV05-01 (Vbeta 5.1) usage in CD4+ T cells.

Controls lacked current or lifetime mood disorder and scored 5 or less on depressive symptoms. Thawed PBMCs underwent magnetic negative selection for CD4+ T cells. Germline CDR1 is SNHLY and CDR2 is FYNNEI. J lost 4 bases, V lost 4 bases, and 5 bases had no gene match. This CDR3 spans 15 amino acids. The chain is built from TRBV2 and TRBJ2-3, with 10 bases fitting TRBD2. Sequencing input: CD4+ T cells from PBMCs. The TCR originated in a woman aged 40-49 years in good health. CDR3 in amino acids: CASSASSGGADTQYF. The CDR3, as DNA: TGTGCCAGCAGTGCCTCTAGCGGGGGCGCAGATACGCAGTATTTT.